This T cell receptor (beta chain) derives from a study of T cell responses to AZD1222 COVID-19 vaccine. Findings of the study overall: Spike was spanned by vaccine-associated CD4 TCRs, which were dominant at 160-218 and 743-854. At baseline, seropositivity was found in only 5 to 7 AZD1222 recipients. Clonal diversity may have been underestimated, and the donors were mostly white British, with more females than males.

Data came from immunoSEQ multiplex PCR; TCRdb stores just in-frame clones and leaves some out. This sample yields just over 150,000 clones, of which 75% to 90% are seen a single time; approximately 7% belongs to the top ten. As concerns this clone: Its antigen is still unknown.

Per the germline V gene, CDR1 is ENHRY and CDR2 is SYGVKD. The length of the CDR3 is 14 residues. The V and J ends lost 0 bases and 5 bases respectively, with 10 bases between them. The V call is TRBV10-3, the J call TRBJ2-5; D might be TRBD2 (5 bases). The TCR originated in an adult who had recovered from COVID-19. The sample consisted of peripheral blood, taken after recovery from COVID-19. CDR3 DNA: TGTGCCATCAGTGAGTCGACGGGCGGGGAGACCCAGTACTTC. As protein: CAISESTGGETQYF.